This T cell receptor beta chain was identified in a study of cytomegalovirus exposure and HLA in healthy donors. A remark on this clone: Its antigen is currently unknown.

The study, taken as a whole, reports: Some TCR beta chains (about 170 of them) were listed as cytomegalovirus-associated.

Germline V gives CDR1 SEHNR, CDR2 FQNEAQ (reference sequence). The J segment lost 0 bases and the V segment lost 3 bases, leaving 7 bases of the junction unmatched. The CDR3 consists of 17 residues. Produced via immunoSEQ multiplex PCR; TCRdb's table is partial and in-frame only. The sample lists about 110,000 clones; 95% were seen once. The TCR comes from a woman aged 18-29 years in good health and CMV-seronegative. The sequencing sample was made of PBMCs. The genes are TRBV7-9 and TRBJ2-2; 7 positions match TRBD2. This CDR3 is CASSFPREAANTGELFF. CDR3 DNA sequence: TGTGCCAGCAGCTTTCCACGGGAGGCAGCGAACACCGGGGAGCTGTTTTTT.